This is a list of T cell receptor beta chains from one sample in a study of shared clonotypes between healthy human individuals. Data came from immunoSEQ multiplex PCR; TCRdb stores just in-frame clones and leaves some out. The table has approximately 500,000 clones, about 84% seen once. Material for sequencing was PBMCs. The receptors were sampled from a woman aged 40 to 50 in good health. Some clones in this sample may be carry-over from other donors' samples. CDR3s include the opening cysteine and the closing phenylalanine or tryptophan. The D gene is left open where the match is weak. Clone size is not always given. Where it is, it says once, few, many or a class for expanded clones.

d_gene	v_gene	abundance	j_gene	CDR3nt	CDR3aa
.	TRBV7-3	few	TRBJ2-2	TGTGCCAGCAGCACGGGACAGAACACCGGGGAGCTGTTTTTT	CASSTGQNTGELFF
TRBD2	TRBV5-1	.	TRBJ2-5	TGCGCCAGCAGCCCAGGGACTAGCGGAACCAAGGGAGAGACCCAGTACTTC	CASSPGTSGTKGETQYF
.	TRBV6-5	.	TRBJ1-2	TGTGCCAGCTCCAGCATTAACTATGGCTACACCTTC	CASSSINYGYTF
.	TRBV5-1	few	TRBJ2-3	TGCGCCAGCGGTGGGTCCGGGGGCACAGATACGCAGTATTTT	CASGGSGGTDTQYF
.	TRBV29-1	many	TRBJ2-3	TGCAGCGTTGAGACGGGAAATACGCAGTATTTT	CSVETGNTQYF
.	TRBV4-3	.	TRBJ1-5	TGCGCCAGCAGCCAAGGCCAAGGCGAACAGCCCCAGCATTTT	CASSQGQGEQPQHF
TRBD2	TRBV7-9	.	TRBJ2-7	TGTGCCAGCAGCTTAGGAGTAGCGGGAGGGCAGTACTTC	CASSLGVAGGQYF
TRBD1	TRBV19	.	TRBJ1-2	TGTGCCAGTAGACCCGCTGGGACAGCTAACTATGGCTACACCTTC	CASRPAGTANYGYTF
.	TRBV5-3	.	TRBJ1-4	TGTGCCAGAAGCATGGGGACGCCGGGGTGGACAACTAATGAAAAACTGTTTTTT	CARSMGTPGWTTNEKLFF
.	TRBV7-9	once	TRBJ1-3	TGTGCCAGCAGCTTAGAGGCTGGATTCTCTGGAAACACCATATATTTT	CASSLEAGFSGNTIYF
.	TRBV18	once	TRBJ2-1	TGTGCCAGCTCACCAGGGCCGAGCTCCTACAATGAGCAGTTCTTC	CASSPGPSSYNEQFF
.	TRBV5-6	.	TRBJ1-2	TGTGCCAGCAGCCCCGGGACACCTTACTATGGCTACACCTTC	CASSPGTPYYGYTF
TRBD1	TRBV19	.	TRBJ2-7	TGTGCCAGTAGCCGACAGGGGCACCAGCAGATTCGCTACGAGCAGTACTTC	CASSRQGHQQIRYEQYF
.	TRBV19	few	TRBJ2-5	TGTGCCAGTAGTATAGCCTCCCAATCGCAAGAGACCCAGTACTTC	CASSIASQSQETQYF
TRBD1	TRBV10-3	.	TRBJ2-2	TGTGCCATCAGTGAATTTGCCCAGGGGGCTAGCACCGGGGAGCTGTTTTTT	CAISEFAQGASTGELFF
.	TRBV28	once	TRBJ2-5	TGTGCCAGCAGTCCCCATTTAACCCAAGAGACCCAGTACTTC	CASSPHLTQETQYF
TRBD2	TRBV5-1	few	TRBJ2-7	TGCGCCAGCAGCTTAAGCGGGAGTACCCACTACGAGCAGTACTTC	CASSLSGSTHYEQYF
.	TRBV7-3	.	TRBJ2-3	TGTGCCAGCAGCCCGCGAGGCACGCAAAGTACGCAGTATTTT	CASSPRGTQSTQYF
.	TRBV11-2	.	TRBJ2-7	TGTGCCAGCAGCTTAGGGGACGCGAGAACCTACGAGCAGTACTTC	CASSLGDARTYEQYF
.	TRBV6-1	.	TRBJ1-4	TGTGCCAGCAGTGTCGGACAAAGAAATGAAAAACTGTTTTTT	CASSVGQRNEKLFF
.	TRBV4-3	.	TRBJ2-7	TGCGCCAGCAGCCCCGGACACTCCTACGAGCAGTACTTC	CASSPGHSYEQYF
.	TRBV5-1	.	TRBJ1-4	TGCGCCAGCAGCTTGGAAGGGTGGGGTGAAAAACTGTTTTTT	CASSLEGWGEKLFF
.	TRBV18	.	TRBJ2-1	TGTGCCAGCTCACCGGGGCGGGCTAACAATGAGCAGTTCTTC	CASSPGRANNEQFF
TRBD2	TRBV7-2	.	TRBJ2-3	TGTGCCAGCAGCCGGGAGGGCCAGTACCCAGATACGCAGTATTTT	CASSREGQYPDTQYF
TRBD1	TRBV7-7	.	TRBJ2-3	TGTGCCAGCAGCTTACTGACAGGGCCCACAGATACGCAGTATTTT	CASSLLTGPTDTQYF
TRBD1	TRBV10-1	.	TRBJ1-2	TGCGTCAGCAGTGGGGGACAGGGATGCGGCTACACCTTC	CVSSGGQGCGYTF
TRBD2	TRBV15	.	TRBJ2-7	TGTGCCACCAGCAGAGATCCTAGCGGGAGACTCTACGAGCAGTACTTC	CATSRDPSGRLYEQYF
TRBD1	TRBV19	.	TRBJ2-7	TGTGCCAGTAGTATACAGGGGGAGTACGAGCAGTACTTC	CASSIQGEYEQYF
.	TRBV27	.	TRBJ2-2	TGTGCCAGCGGGCTTTGGGACACCGGGGAGCTGTTTTTT	CASGLWDTGELFF
TRBD2	TRBV6-7	.	TRBJ2-2	TGTGCCAGCAGTTACTCGAGGTGCGCGGGAGTCAGCACCGGGGAGCTGTTTTTT	CASSYSRCAGVSTGELFF
TRBD1	TRBV23-1	.	TRBJ2-3	TGCGCCAACCGGGACAGGGAATCAGATACGCAGTATTTT	CANRDRESDTQYF
.	TRBV4-2	once	TRBJ1-1	TGTGCCAGCAGCCAAGATGGGTCGAACACTGAAGCTTTCTTT	CASSQDGSNTEAFF
TRBD1	TRBV28	.	TRBJ2-3	TGTGCCAGCAGTTTAAACAGGGGCCCAGATACGCAGTATTTT	CASSLNRGPDTQYF
.	TRBV10-3	once	TRBJ2-7	TGTGCCATCAGTGAGTCTGGGAGCGAGCAGTACTTC	CAISESGSEQYF
.	TRBV27	.	TRBJ1-5	TGTGCCAGCAGTTTCTCTGGCAATCAGCCCCAGCATTTT	CASSFSGNQPQHF
.	TRBV7-9	.	TRBJ1-1	TGTGCCAGCAGCTTCACGGGGGTTCGGGGCACTGAAGCTTTCTTT	CASSFTGVRGTEAFF
TRBD2	TRBV7-2	.	TRBJ2-1	TGTGCCAGCAGCCGGACTAGCGGGAGTAGTTCCGGTGAGCAGTTCTTC	CASSRTSGSSSGEQFF
.	TRBV25-1	.	TRBJ2-5	TGTGCCAGCAGTGCGCATGGGGAGTTTGGAGAGACCCAGTACTTC	CASSAHGEFGETQYF
TRBD2	TRBV5-1	few	TRBJ2-7	TGCGCCAGCAGCTTCACTAGCGGGACCGGCTACGAGCAGTACTTC	CASSFTSGTGYEQYF
.	TRBV5-4	.	TRBJ2-5	TGTGCCAGCCTCAAAGGAGAACTCTGGTACTTC	CASLKGELWYF
.	TRBV5-1	once	TRBJ2-7	TGCGCCAGCAGCTCAGCCCTCTCCTACGAGCAGTACTTC	CASSSALSYEQYF
.	TRBV6-1	few	TRBJ2-7	TGTGCCAGCAGCCCCCCTACTTCGGGGCAGTACTTC	CASSPPTSGQYF